Listed here are 21 T cell receptor beta chains from one sample, sequenced in a study of blood T cell repertoires in COVID-19. Sequenced by immunoSEQ multiplex PCR; TCRdb stores in-frame clones only, minus some. The table lists more than 100,000 clones, roughly 84% of them singletons. Specimen: PBMCs or T cells enriched from blood (not recorded which). The receptor set was obtained from a woman between 25 and 40 years old who had recovered from COVID-19.

This clone was observed a few times. DNA of the CDR3: TGTGCCAGCAGTTTGGGGTCGACAGTGAACACTGAAGCTTTCTTT. Translation: CASSLGSTVNTEAFF. The chain is built from TRBV28 and TRBJ1-1, with a weak D call TRBD1 (5 bases). V was trimmed by 3 bases and J by 0 bases, leaving 11 bases between them. Germline-derived CDR1 and CDR2 are MDHEN and SYDVKM. CDR3 size: 15 residues.

The chain employs TRBV4-1 and TRBJ2-7; TRBD2 agrees at 7 bases. The germline V gene encodes CDR1 MGHRA and CDR2 YSYEKL. V shed 0 bases, J shed 7 bases, and the junction held 15 bases outside the gene matches. CDR3 length: 17 amino acids. CDR3 bases: TGCGCCAGCAGCCAAGAAGTTCCGCGGGAGACTTTGAAGGAGCAGTACTTC. Encoded protein: CASSQEVPRETLKEQYF.

The chain uses TRBV28 and TRBJ2-5, with D tentatively TRBD1 (5 bases). The germline gives CDR1 MDHEN, CDR2 SYDVKM. The CDR3 covers 15 residues. Trimming shortened V by 5 bases and J by 3 bases, and 16 bases separated the two germline ends. CDR3 bases: TGTGCCAGCAGTGTGCATCCGACAGCCGAAGAGACCCAGTACTTC. It codes for CASSVHPTAEETQYF.

The CDR3 sequence: CASSSNKRTGIGNQPQHF. The CDR3 DNA sequence: TGTGCCAGCAGCAGCAACAAGAGGACAGGGATAGGCAATCAGCCCCAGCATTTT. V gene TRBV21-1 combines with J gene TRBJ1-5; TRBD1, as called in the table, went unchecked against the DNA. TRBV21-1 is designated a pseudogene. The CDR3 totals 18 residues.

The CDR3 nucleotides read TGTGCCAGCAGCTCCGGGACTCACAATGAGCAGTTCTTC. It is translated as CASSSGTHNEQFF. The V call is TRBV5-6, the J call TRBJ2-1, with D possibly TRBD2 on 6 matching bases. The length of the CDR3 is 13 residues. V was shortened by 3 bases and J by 5 bases, with 9 bases between the two germline ends. Germline lookup yields CDR1 SGHDT and CDR2 YYEEEE.

J is TRBJ2-7 and V is TRBV7-8; D might be TRBD2 (6 bases). This CDR3 is 15 amino acids long. Germline-derived CDR1 and CDR2 are SGHVS and FQNEAQ. The ends were cut back, 5 bases at V and 0 bases at J, with 14 bases in the middle. CDR3 loop: CASSRYSGLSYEQYF. In nucleotides, the CDR3 is TGTGCCAGCAGCCGATATAGCGGTCTCTCCTACGAGCAGTACTTC.

The chain uses TRBV28 and TRBJ2-1, with D perhaps matching TRBD1 (5 bases). The CDR3 covers 16 residues. In germline, CDR1 is MDHEN, CDR2 SYDVKM. V was shortened by 1 base and J by 0 bases, with 10 bases between the two germline ends. The CDR3 spells CASSLFPGLSYNEQFF. The CDR3 coding sequence is TGTGCCAGCAGTTTATTCCCAGGGCTCTCCTACAATGAGCAGTTCTTC.

This clone was recorded once. This chain joins TRBV24-1 and TRBJ2-4, with a tentative D call TRBD1 (5 bases). The V gene lost 4 bases and the J gene lost 7 bases, with 13 bases spanning the gap. The germline V gene has CDR1 KGHDR and CDR2 SFDVKD. The CDR3 loop spans 14 amino acids. For the CDR3, the DNA is TGTGCCACCAGTGACACCAGGGTGGGGAACATTCAGTACTTC. This gives the protein CATSDTRVGNIQYF.

The rearrangement links TRBV7-2 to TRBJ2-1; D gene ambiguous. CDR1 is SGHTA, CDR2 FQGNSA, per germline. V was cut by 4 bases and J by 7 bases, with 17 bases left in between. The CDR3 extends over 15 amino acids. CDR3 residues: CASSYGPGYQNEQFF. The DNA for the CDR3 is TGTGCCAGCAGCTATGGCCCTGGTTATCAGAATGAGCAGTTCTTC. The variable domain in full, with the rest retrieved from reference TRBV7-2 and TRBJ2-1, is GAGVSQSPSNKVTEKGKDVELRCDPISGHTALYWYRQSLGQGLEFLIYFQGNSAPDKSGLPSDRFSAERTGGSVSTLTIQRTQQEDSAVYLCASSYGPGYQNEQFFGPGTRLTVL.

V and J are TRBV3-1 (or the pseudogene TRBV3-2) and TRBJ2-1; possibly TRBD2 for D (6 bases). The CDR3 spans 14 residues. V was shortened by 1 base and J by 6 bases, with 10 bases between the two germline ends. Looked up from germline, CDR1 is LGHDT and CDR2 is YNNKEL (reference sequence). CDR3 region: CASSQGGLSNEQFF. In DNA, the CDR3 is TGTGCCAGCAGCCAAGGGGGACTCTCCAATGAGCAGTTCTTC.

The chain is built from TRBV11-3 and TRBJ2-3; 7 bases are a match to TRBD2. The V gene end was trimmed by 0 bases and the J gene end by 6 bases; junction bases not matched to a gene: 9. CDR1 and CDR2 from the germline V gene are SGHNT and YENEEA. The CDR3 is 16 residues long. The CDR3 reads CASSLDRGGSSDTQYF. DNA for the CDR3: TGTGCCAGCAGCTTAGATCGAGGCGGGAGTAGTGATACGCAGTATTTT.

This clone was counted only a few times. The chain recombines TRBV5-1 with TRBJ1-1, with 7 bases that match TRBD1. Germline values: CDR1 SGHRS, CDR2 YFSETQ. The CDR3 length is 15 residues. V shed 4 bases, J shed 0 bases, and the junction held 6 bases outside the gene matches. CDR3 DNA: TGCGCCAGCAGCCTAGGACAGGCCATGAACACTGAAGCTTTCTTT. This encodes CASSLGQAMNTEAFF. The complete variable domain, with remaining parts taken from reference TRBV5-1 and TRBJ1-1, reads KAGVTQTPRYLIKTRGQQVTLSCSPISGHRSVSWYQQTPGQGLQFLFEYFSETQRNKGNFPGRFSGRQFSNSRSEMNVSTLELGDSALYLCASSLGQAMNTEAFFGQGTRLTVV.

V is TRBV28 and J is TRBJ2-7; the D gene is possibly TRBD2 (6 bases). Germline-derived CDR1 and CDR2 are MDHEN and SYDVKM. V was clipped by 3 bases and J by 6 bases, with 15 bases between them. The CDR3 spans 14 residues. CDR3 nucleotides: TGTGCCAGCAGTTTCTTCGGGAGAGTGTCCGAGCAGTACTTC. It encodes CASSFFGRVSEQYF.

The chain links TRBV4-3 to TRBJ2-7; D not certain. This CDR3 contains 15 residues. In germline, CDR1 is LGHNA, CDR2 YSLEER. The V end was cut by 1 base, the J end by 1 base, with 11 bases between. In nucleotides, the CDR3 is TGCGCCAGCAGCCAAGTTGCGGATTTATCCTACGAGCAGTACTTC. Protein sequence: CASSQVADLSYEQYF.

The J gene is TRBJ1-2, the V gene TRBV19; the match to TRBD1 covers 8 bases. V shed 7 bases and J 3 bases; nucleotides not matched to a gene: 10. Germline assignment: CDR1 LNHDA and CDR2 SQIVND (reference sequence). This CDR3 has 15 amino acids. The CDR3 DNA sequence: TGTGCCAGTACCCAAGGGACAGGAGCCTACTATGGCTACACCTTC. Amino acid sequence: CASTQGTGAYYGYTF.

The J gene is TRBJ2-2, the V gene TRBV4-2; TRBD2 is a possible D gene (5 bases). Trimming stripped 4 bases from V and 6 bases from J, with 15 bases between. Germline V gene lookup returns CDR1 LGHNA and CDR2 YNFKEQ. There are 15 residues in the CDR3. The CDR3, as DNA: TGTGCCAGCAGCCCGAGGGCGGCGAGTGCCGGGGAGCTGTTTTTT. This codes for CASSPRAASAGELFF.

The chain employs TRBV11-1 and TRBJ2-1; 8 nucleotides agree with TRBD1. Germline CDR1 reads SGHAT; CDR2 reads FQDESV (reference sequence). V lost 5 bases and J lost 8; bases outside the gene matches: 8. This CDR3 comprises 14 residues. The CDR3 sequence: CASSLGRGRYEQFF. DNA of the CDR3: TGTGCCAGCAGCCTTGGCAGGGGGCGATATGAGCAGTTCTTC.

The chain links TRBV3-1 (or the pseudogene TRBV3-2) to TRBJ2-1, with 8 bases that match TRBD2. Trimming cost V 3 bases and J 6 bases; bases outside gene matches: 13. The CDR3 runs to 17 residues. Germline assignment: CDR1 LGHDT and CDR2 YNNKEL (reference sequence). The CDR3 region has the DNA TGTGCCAGCAGCCAGCGTGGCGGGAGGCGCTGGAGCAATGAGCAGTTCTTC. It translates to CASSQRGGRRWSNEQFF.

CDR3 residues: CASSRDRGYNEQFF. In DNA form, the CDR3 reads TGTGCCAGCAGCCGTGACAGGGGGTACAATGAGCAGTTCTTC. This chain uses TRBV11-2 with TRBJ2-1, with 9 bases lining up with TRBD1. Germline V lookup: CDR1 SGHAT, CDR2 FQNNGV. The CDR3 is 14 amino acids. Trimming took 5 bases from V and 4 from J; bases not matched to a gene: 3. Drawing the rest from reference TRBV11-2 and TRBJ2-1, the complete variable domain is EAGVAQSPRYKIIEKRQSVAFWCNPISGHATLYWYQQILGQGPKLLIQFQNNGVVDDSQLPKDRFSAERLKGVDSTLKIQPAKLEDSAVYLCASSRDRGYNEQFFGPGTRLTVL.

This chain connects TRBV6-5 to TRBJ2-7, with a tentative D call TRBD2 (6 bases). CDR1 is MNHEY, CDR2 SVGAGI, per germline. The V gene lost 5 bases and the J gene lost 3 bases, with 14 bases spanning the gap. This CDR3 contains 14 residues. The CDR3 sequence: CASSTGGRRYEQYF. The CDR3 DNA follows: TGTGCCAGCAGTACCGGGGGAAGGCGCTACGAGCAGTACTTC.

The chain carries TRBV6-1 and TRBJ2-7, with 10 bases aligning to TRBD2. Per the germline V gene, CDR1 is MNHNS and CDR2 is SASEGT. The CDR3 sequence is 16 residues long. The J segment lost 2 bases and the V segment lost 1 base, leaving 5 bases of the junction unmatched. The CDR3 bases are TGTGCCAGCAGTGAAGGTGGTAGCGGGGGGACCTACGAGCAGTACTTC. Encoded protein: CASSEGGSGGTYEQYF.